This TCR beta chain was captured by sequencing in a study of cytomegalovirus exposure and HLA in healthy donors. Study-level background: An early release of data contained 75 million to 100 million unique TCRs, which came from HLA-typed donors.

Study-wide results and limits: It has been reported that TCR beta sequences accurately predicted the HLA-A and HLA-B alleles of most subjects. With high specificity and sensitivity, the classifier reportedly diagnosed cytomegalovirus status.

PCR amplification relied on 60 Vbeta primers (plus 13 Jbeta primers). Clones were sequenced by immunoSEQ multiplex PCR, and TCRdb holds only the in-frame ones, with some missing. Altogether around 200,000 clones are present, 77% being singletons, with the ten largest covering around 2.8%. V was cut by 4 bases and J by 0 bases, with 8 bases left in between. This CDR3 is built from 13 residues. Germline lookup yields CDR1 SGHKS and CDR2 YYEKEE (reference sequence). Turning to this clone: What it binds is not known.

The chain couples TRBV5-5 to TRBJ2-7; the D gene is possibly TRBD2 (5 bases). Sequencing was carried out using PBMCs. This TCR was sampled from a woman aged 55-70 years in good health and CMV-seropositive. Written as DNA, the CDR3 is TGTGCCAGCAGCCCGACTATCTCCTACGAGCAGTACTTC. It codes for CASSPTISYEQYF.